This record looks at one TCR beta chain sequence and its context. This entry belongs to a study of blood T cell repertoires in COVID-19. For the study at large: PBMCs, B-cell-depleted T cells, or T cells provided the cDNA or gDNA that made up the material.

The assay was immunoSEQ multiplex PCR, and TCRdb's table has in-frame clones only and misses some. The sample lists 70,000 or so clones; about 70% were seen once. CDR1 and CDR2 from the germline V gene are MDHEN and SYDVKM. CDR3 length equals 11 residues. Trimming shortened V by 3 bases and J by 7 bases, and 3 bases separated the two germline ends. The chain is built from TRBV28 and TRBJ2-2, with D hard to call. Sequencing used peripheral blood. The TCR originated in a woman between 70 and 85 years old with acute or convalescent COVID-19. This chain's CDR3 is CASSLYGELFF. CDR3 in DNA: TGTGCCAGCAGTTTGTACGGGGAGCTGTTTTTT.